Shown below are 32 T cell receptor beta chains from a single sample sequenced in a study of blood T cells in healthy people across ages. Through a sample-barcoded 5' primer and a J-beta primer mix, a second PCR was run for roughly 7 to 11 cycles. TCRdb analysed the 5' RACE reads with MiXCR anew, one entry per CDR3 protein. The data hold about 1.4 million distinct CDR3 sequences, with approximately 60% observed a single time. The sequencing input was blood. Receptors originate from a man in his late teens or twenties in good health.

The chain employs TRBV4-1 and TRBJ1-5, with D maybe TRBD1 (5 bases). The CDR3 consists of 17 residues. Trimming took off 0 bases at V and 0 bases at J, with 12 bases between the two ends. Germline loops: CDR1 MGHRA, CDR2 YSYEKL. The DNA for the CDR3 is TGCGCCAGCAGCCAAGATACAGGAGTTGATAGCAATCAGCCCCAGCATTTT. This translates into CASSQDTGVDSNQPQHF.

This clonotype appeared a few times. CDR3 in amino acids: CSASPPGASGSKEQYF. The CDR3 nucleotides read TGCAGTGCTAGCCCTCCGGGGGCTAGCGGGAGTAAAGAGCAGTACTTC. J is TRBJ2-7 and V is TRBV20-1; 10 positions match TRBD2. V gave up 3 bases and J gave up 7 bases; unmatched junction bases: 15. Germline lookup yields CDR1 DFQATT and CDR2 SNEGSKA (reference sequence). The CDR3 is made up of 16 amino acids.

Worth noting for this clonotype: One end of the junction is discordant with germline, which a read error may explain. This rearrangement joins TRBV7-2 to TRBJ2-3; 7 bases are shared with TRBD1. The germline V gene encodes CDR1 SGHTA and CDR2 FQGNSA. This CDR3 contains 18 residues. CDR3: CASSLAPAWDSRTDTQYF. For the CDR3, the DNA is TGTGCCAGCAGTTTAGCCCCGGCCTGGGACAGCCGCACAGATACGCAGTATTTT.

The rearrangement links TRBV4-2 to TRBJ2-5; weak D call: TRBD1 (6 bases). This CDR3 contains 16 residues. CDR1 is LGHNA, CDR2 YNFKEQ, per germline. Between the trimmed V and J ends, which lost 4 bases and 0 bases, there was a span of 15 bases. The CDR3 is CASSPMDSAHQETQYF. The DNA for the CDR3 is TGTGCCAGCAGCCCGATGGACAGTGCCCACCAAGAGACCCAGTACTTC.

J is TRBJ2-1 and V is TRBV20-1; the D call may be TRBD1 or TRBD2 (6 bases each). The CDR3 is 14 amino acids. Germline assignment: CDR1 DFQATT and CDR2 SNEGSKA (reference sequence). V lost 8 bases to trimming and J lost 3 bases, with 17 bases between them. CDR3 loop: CSPAGTTYYNEQFF. DNA of the CDR3: TGCAGTCCCGCGGGGACAACATACTACAATGAGCAGTTCTTC.

V is TRBV18 and J is TRBJ2-3; no clear D gene. Trimming took off 5 bases at V and 2 bases at J, with 17 bases between the two ends. This CDR3 comprises 16 residues. Per germline, CDR1 KGHSH and CDR2 LQKENI. The CDR3 here is CASSSWEMDDTDTQYF. In nucleotides, the CDR3 is TGTGCCAGCTCATCTTGGGAAATGGACGACACAGATACGCAGTATTTT.

J is TRBJ2-1 and V is TRBV3-1; no definite D call. V was pared by 1 base and J by 7 bases, with 8 bases between. The CDR3 is made up of 13 amino acids. Per the germline V gene, CDR1 is LGHDT and CDR2 is YNNKEL (reference sequence). CDR3 protein: CASSQVIFNEQFF. CDR3 in DNA: TGTGCCAGCAGCCAAGTCATCTTTAATGAGCAGTTCTTC.

The chain is built from TRBV10-3 and TRBJ2-7; the D is unclear. The CDR3 consists of 11 residues. CDR1 is ENHRY, CDR2 SYGVKD, per germline. Trimming cost V 3 bases and J 2 bases, with 2 bases left between them. CDR3 amino acids: CAISEAYEQYF. CDR3 DNA: TGTGCCATCAGTGAAGCCTACGAGCAGTACTTC.

The J gene is TRBJ2-4, the V gene TRBV29-1; D may be TRBD1 or TRBD2 (6 bases each). V lost 1 base and J lost 7, with 14 bases in between. The germline gives CDR1 SQVTM, CDR2 ANQGSEA. This CDR3 has 14 residues. CDR3 sequence reads: CSVEVYGGGNIQYF. In DNA form, the CDR3 reads TGCAGCGTTGAAGTGTATGGAGGGGGGAACATTCAGTACTTC.

The chain couples TRBV29-1 to TRBJ2-1, with TRBD1 matching 12 bases. The germline V gene encodes CDR1 SQVTM and CDR2 ANQGSEA. The CDR3 covers 13 residues. In DNA, the CDR3 is TGCAGTAACACGGGACAGGGGGCAAATGAGCAGTTCTTC. This gives the protein CSNTGQGANEQFF.

This clonotype was observed a few times. The chain carries TRBV3-1 and TRBJ2-4, with D unresolved. Trimming took 3 bases from V and 1 from J, leaving 10 bases between them. This CDR3 spans 15 amino acids. CDR1 and CDR2 from the germline V gene are LGHDT and YNNKEL (reference sequence). This CDR3 reads CASSHRGGAKNIQYF. CDR3 nucleotides: TGTGCCAGCAGCCACCGCGGCGGCGCCAAAAACATTCAGTACTTC.

This clonotype was seen a few times. This chain uses TRBV29-1 with TRBJ2-7; 9 nucleotides align to TRBD2. Germline CDR1 and CDR2: SQVTM and ANQGSEA. The J segment lost 0 bases and the V segment lost 7 bases, leaving 13 bases of the junction unmatched. This CDR3 has 16 amino acids. DNA for the CDR3: TGCAGCGCAAACAGGGAGTCGCGGGAGGGCTCCTACGAGCAGTACTTC. Its protein is CSANRESREGSYEQYF.

In its sample, this clonotype was seen once. The CDR3 DNA reads as TGTGCCAGCAGCTTAGTACTAGCGGGAGCGGGTAATGAGCAGTTCTTC. It codes for CASSLVLAGAGNEQFF. V and J are TRBV7-2 and TRBJ2-1; 11 nucleotides match TRBD2. The germline gives CDR1 SGHTA, CDR2 FQGNSA. There are 16 residues in the CDR3. The V gene end was trimmed by 1 base and the J gene end by 7 bases; junction bases not matched to a gene: 6.

CDR3 coding DNA: TGTGCCAGCAGCCTACTACAGGGTTCGGGAAACACCATATATTTT. It codes for CASSLLQGSGNTIYF. This chain uses TRBV16 with TRBJ1-3, with D perhaps matching TRBD1 (6 bases). The germline V gene encodes CDR1 KGHSY and CDR2 FQNENV. CDR3 length: 15 residues. V was shortened by 4 bases and J by 4 bases, with 14 bases between the two germline ends. The full variable domain, with the rest looked up from reference TRBV16 and TRBJ1-3, is GEEVAQTPKHLVRGEGQKAKLYCAPIKGHSYVFWYQQVLKNEFKFLISFQNENVFDETGMPKERFSAKCLPNSPCSLEIQATKLEDSAVYFCASSLLQGSGNTIYFGEGSWLTVV.

The CDR3 DNA reads TGTGCCAGCAGCCCCTCGACACTGAACACTGAAGCTTTCTTT. The encoded protein is CASSPSTLNTEAFF. The genes are TRBV25-1 and TRBJ1-1; D ambiguous. The germline V gene encodes CDR1 MGHDK and CDR2 SYGVNS. V lost 6 bases to trimming and J lost 0 bases, with 11 bases between them. This CDR3 region has 14 residues.

This clonotype has just one count. The chain employs TRBV7-2 and TRBJ2-1, with 7 bases lining up with TRBD2. Trimming removed 5 bases from V and 10 bases from J; junction bases left unmatched: 8. There are 13 residues in the CDR3. Germline V gene sequence: CDR1 SGHTA, CDR2 FQGNSA. The CDR3 protein is CASSTSGIFEQFF. The CDR3 region has the DNA TGTGCCAGCAGCACAAGCGGGATATTCGAGCAGTTCTTC.

The rearrangement uses TRBV20-1 and TRBJ2-5; D not resolved. The end of the DNA fits TRBJ2-7 better, so the J call may be wrong. Germline CDR1 is DFQATT and CDR2 is SNEGSKA (reference sequence). The CDR3 is 12 amino acids. CDR3 sequence: CSAKDHDGEQYF. The CDR3 nucleotides read TGCAGTGCTAAGGATCATGATGGCGAGCAGTACTTC.

The rearrangement joins TRBV20-1 to TRBJ2-4; the D gene could be TRBD1 or TRBD2 (5 bases each). CDR1 is DFQATT and CDR2 is SNEGSKA in the germline V gene (reference sequence). V gave up 0 bases and J gave up 8 bases, with 17 bases separating them. The CDR3 contains 15 residues. CDR3 sequence (DNA): TGCAGTGCTAGAGATCCCCCGAACGGGGCTGACATTCAGTACTTC. Translated: CSARDPPNGADIQYF.

The chain couples TRBV5-6 to TRBJ2-1; D is uncertain. V lost 6 bases to trimming and J lost 8 bases, with 12 bases between them. Germline V gives CDR1 SGHDT, CDR2 YYEEEE. This CDR3 has 12 amino acids. The CDR3 coding sequence is TGTGCCAGCAATGGTTTCGCTCATGAGCAGTTCTTC. This encodes CASNGFAHEQFF.

With regard to this clonotype: This may arise from a read error, as a much more abundant clone is one base away. V and J are TRBV7-8 and TRBJ2-5; D perhaps matches TRBD1 (5 bases). V gave up 1 base and J gave up 4 bases, with 10 bases separating them. Germline loops: CDR1 SGHVS, CDR2 FQNEAQ. The CDR3 is made up of 14 amino acids. CDR3: CASSLGDRPETQYF. CDR3 bases: TGTGCCAGCAGCTTAGGCGACAGACCAGAGACCCAGTACTTC.

The chain recombines TRBV6-6 with TRBJ1-5; weak D call: TRBD1 (6 bases). V was pared by 6 bases and J by 6 bases, with 15 bases between. The CDR3 runs 14 residues. Germline-derived CDR1 and CDR2 are MNHNY and SVGAGI (reference sequence). Written as DNA, the CDR3 is TGTGCCAGCAGGCCTACAGGGACAAGTCAGCCCCAGCATTTT. This sequence encodes CASRPTGTSQPQHF.

J is TRBJ1-2 and V is TRBV4-3; D is perhaps TRBD1 (5 bases). Trimming stripped 4 bases from V and 2 bases from J, with 11 bases between. The germline V gene encodes CDR1 LGHNA and CDR2 YSLEER. This CDR3 has 14 amino acids. The CDR3 sequence is CASSPGLMNYGYTF. The CDR3 coding sequence is TGCGCCAGCAGCCCGGGACTTATGAACTATGGCTACACCTTC.

This clonotype came up once. The V gene is TRBV7-8, the J gene TRBJ1-5; D unresolved. The germline V gene has CDR1 SGHVS and CDR2 FQNEAQ. The CDR3 is 15 residues long. V was clipped by 3 bases and J by 3 bases, with 12 bases between them. CDR3 loop: CASSLGTLSNQPQHF. The DNA of the CDR3 is TGTGCCAGCAGCTTGGGCACCCTATCCAATCAGCCCCAGCATTTT.

A few counts support this clonotype. This chain uses TRBV2 with TRBJ2-5; the D gene is possibly TRBD2 (5 bases). The germline V and J ends were trimmed by 7 bases and 5 bases, with 8 bases remaining between them. Germline CDR1 reads SNHLY; CDR2 reads FYNNEI. The CDR3 has 11 amino acids. Here the CDR3 DNA reads TGTGCCAGCAAATCGGGGGAGACCCAGTACTTC. This codes for CASKSGETQYF.

V is TRBV20-1 and J is TRBJ1-6; D possibly corresponds to TRBD1 (5 bases). Per germline, CDR1 DFQATT and CDR2 SNEGSKA (reference sequence). CDR3 length: 13 amino acids. V lost 5 bases and J lost 7, with 12 bases in between. In DNA form, the CDR3 reads TGCAGTGCTTTACAGGATATGAATTCACCCCTCCACTTT. Its translation: CSALQDMNSPLHF.

Here the CDR3 reads CASSPERFGTGRGEQYF. CDR3 bases: TGTGCCAGCAGCCCAGAGAGGTTCGGGACGGGACGCGGCGAGCAGTACTTC. The genes are TRBV7-9 and TRBJ2-5; D possibly uses TRBD1 or TRBD2 (5 bases each). The end of the DNA is better explained by TRBJ2-7, so the J call may be wrong. The CDR3 consists of 17 residues. CDR1 SEHNR and CDR2 FQNEAQ come from the germline V gene (reference sequence).

The chain has TRBV6-6 and TRBJ2-7, with 8 bases aligning to TRBD2. Germline assignment: CDR1 MNHNY and CDR2 SVGAGI (reference sequence). This CDR3 is built from 15 residues. With 8 bases clipped from V and 2 bases from J, the junction kept 11 bases outside the gene matches. The CDR3 bases are TGTGCCAGCTCCAACTCGGGGGGGCAGACCTACGAGCAGTACTTC. Its translation: CASSNSGGQTYEQYF.

CDR3 protein: CSAAVGGYEETQYF. The CDR3 DNA reads TGCAGTGCGGCGGTTGGGGGGTACGAAGAGACCCAGTACTTC. This chain joins TRBV20-1 and TRBJ2-5, with a tentative D call TRBD2 (6 bases). In germline, CDR1 is DFQATT, CDR2 SNEGSKA (reference sequence). V was clipped by 6 bases and J by 3 bases, with 17 bases between them. The CDR3 contains 14 residues.

The J gene is TRBJ1-4, the V gene TRBV12-3 or TRBV12-4, with a weak D call TRBD1 (6 bases). V lost 5 bases, J lost 7 bases, and 17 bases lay in between. CDR3 size: 15 residues. CDR3 DNA sequence: TGTGCCAGCAGTCCGAGACAGGTCGAACGTGAAAAACTGTTTTTT. It specifies CASSPRQVEREKLFF.

This chain uses TRBV11-2 with TRBJ2-4, with D perhaps TRBD1 or TRBD2 (6 bases each). The end of the DNA aligns better with TRBJ2-7, so the J call may be wrong. Per the germline V gene, CDR1 is SGHAT and CDR2 is FQNNGV. The CDR3 is 16 residues long. The CDR3 protein is CASSPRLEGEVYEQYF. CDR3 nucleotide sequence: TGTGCCAGCAGCCCAAGACTAGAGGGGGAGGTCTACGAGCAGTACTTC.

This sequence joins TRBV7-9 and TRBJ2-1, with 8 bases aligning to TRBD2. Looked up from germline, CDR1 is SEHNR and CDR2 is FQNEAQ (reference sequence). With 6 bases clipped from V and 10 bases from J, the junction kept 11 bases outside the gene matches. There are 14 residues in the CDR3. CDR3 nucleotide sequence: TGTGCCAGCAGAAGTGGGACTAGGCTTTTAGAGCAGTTCTTC. Encoded protein: CASRSGTRLLEQFF.

This CDR3 reads CASSSSGGSLTDTQYF. Here the CDR3 DNA reads TGTGCCAGCAGTTCTAGCGGGGGGTCTCTCACAGATACGCAGTATTTT. The chain is built from TRBV6-5 and TRBJ2-3, with TRBD2 matching 11 bases. Germline V gene lookup returns CDR1 MNHEY and CDR2 SVGAGI. Germline trimming cut 4 bases from V and 2 bases from J; bases unmatched to any gene: 5. CDR3 length: 16 amino acids.